One TCR beta chain is described in this entry. The data were taken from a study of patients and donors after allogeneic stem cell transplantation. The V and J ends lost 3 bases and 1 base respectively, with 9 bases between them. The length of the CDR3 is 14 residues. Germline assignment: CDR1 SGHAT and CDR2 FQNNGV. MiXCR, applied by TCRdb to the RT-PCR reads, yields one record per CDR3 protein. The table has about 160,000 distinct CDR3 sequences, over 35% seen once. The chain carries TRBV11-2 and TRBJ2-5; D is undetermined. The source of this sequence is a human donor who was either an allogeneic HSCT recipient or a stem cell or donor lymphocyte infusion donor (not recorded which). It is not recorded whose cells these are; they may come from a transplant donor. The sequenced sample was blood, either unsorted or a sorted T cell fraction (not recorded which). The CDR3 spells CASSFSRGQETQYF. The CDR3 bases are TGTGCCAGCAGCTTTTCTAGAGGCCAAGAGACCCAGTACTTC.